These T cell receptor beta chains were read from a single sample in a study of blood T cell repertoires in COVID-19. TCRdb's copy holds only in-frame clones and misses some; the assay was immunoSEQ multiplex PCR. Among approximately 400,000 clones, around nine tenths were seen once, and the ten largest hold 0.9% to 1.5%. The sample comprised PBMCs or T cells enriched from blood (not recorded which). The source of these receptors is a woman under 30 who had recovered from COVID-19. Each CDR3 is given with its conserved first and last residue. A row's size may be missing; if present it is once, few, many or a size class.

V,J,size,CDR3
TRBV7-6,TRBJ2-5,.,CASSPRQGQETQYF
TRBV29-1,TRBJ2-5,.,CSVDRGIQETQYF
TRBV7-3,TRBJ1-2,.,CASSLDLRGNYGYTF
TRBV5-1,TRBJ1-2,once,CASSYSLRVFAGYTF
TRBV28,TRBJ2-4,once,CASSFPRSKNIQYF
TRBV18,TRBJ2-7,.,CASSPQGIYEQYF
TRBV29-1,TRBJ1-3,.,CSVVVTASGNTIYF
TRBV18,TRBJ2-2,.,CASSPRISGYNTGELFF
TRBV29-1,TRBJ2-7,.,CSVVFGDEQYF
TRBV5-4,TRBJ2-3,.,CASSPGADTQYF
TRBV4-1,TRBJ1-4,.,CASSQALGPENEKLFF
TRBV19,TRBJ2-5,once,CASSIARGGKETQYF
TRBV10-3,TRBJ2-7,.,CAISEPGTDSYEQYF
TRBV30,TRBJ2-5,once,CAWRGQETQYF
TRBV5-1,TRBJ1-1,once,CASSWADSPANTEAFF
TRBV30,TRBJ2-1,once,CAWSPGLEQFF
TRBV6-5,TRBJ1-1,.,CASSKTGNEAFF
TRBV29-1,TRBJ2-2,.,CSVERGAGELFF
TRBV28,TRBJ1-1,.,CASSPRGTEAFF
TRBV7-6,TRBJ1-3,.,CASSLALDRAENTIYF
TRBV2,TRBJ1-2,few,CASSPRQIFYGYTF
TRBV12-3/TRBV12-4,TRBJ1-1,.,CADSPRDTEAFF